This T cell receptor (beta chain) was captured by sequencing in a study of cytomegalovirus exposure and HLA in healthy donors. Only in-frame clones appear in the TCRdb table, and some are missing; sequencing was by immunoSEQ multiplex PCR. The sample includes 100,000 or so clones, around 83% of them seen just once. Between the trimmed V and J ends, which lost 5 bases and 4 bases, there was a span of 3 bases. CDR1 and CDR2 (germline): SEHNR, FQNEAQ (reference sequence). This CDR3 contains 11 residues. Sequenced input: PBMCs. The receptor was isolated from a woman aged 18-29 years in good health and CMV-seropositive. V gene TRBV7-9 combines with J gene TRBJ2-4, with no clear D. CDR3 sequence (DNA): TGTGCCAGCAGCCCAAAAAACATTCAGTACTTC. Translation gives CASSPKNIQYF. The full variable domain, with the rest looked up from reference TRBV7-9 and TRBJ2-4, is DTGVSQNPRHKITKRGQNVTFRCDPISEHNRLYWYRQTLGQGPEFLTYFQNEAQLEKSRLLSDRFSAERPKGSFSTLEIQRTEQGDSAMYLCASSPKNIQYFGAGTRLSVL.